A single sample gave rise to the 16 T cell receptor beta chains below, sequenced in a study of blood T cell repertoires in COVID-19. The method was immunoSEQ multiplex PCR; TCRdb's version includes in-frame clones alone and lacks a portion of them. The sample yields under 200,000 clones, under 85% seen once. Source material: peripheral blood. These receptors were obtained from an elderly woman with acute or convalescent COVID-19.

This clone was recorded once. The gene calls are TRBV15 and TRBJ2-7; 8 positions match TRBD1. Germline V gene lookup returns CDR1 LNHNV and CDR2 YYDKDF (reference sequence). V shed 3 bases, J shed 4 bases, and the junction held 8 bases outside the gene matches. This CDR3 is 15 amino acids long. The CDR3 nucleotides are TGTGCCACCAGCAGGCAAACCCAGGGGGCTTACGAGCAGTACTTC. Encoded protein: CATSRQTQGAYEQYF.

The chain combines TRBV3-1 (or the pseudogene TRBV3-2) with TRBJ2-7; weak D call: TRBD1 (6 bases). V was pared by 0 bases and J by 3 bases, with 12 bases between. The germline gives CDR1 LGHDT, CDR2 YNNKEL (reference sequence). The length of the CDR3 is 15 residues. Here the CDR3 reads CASSQDQGQNYEQYF. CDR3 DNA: TGTGCCAGCAGCCAAGATCAGGGGCAGAACTACGAGCAGTACTTC.

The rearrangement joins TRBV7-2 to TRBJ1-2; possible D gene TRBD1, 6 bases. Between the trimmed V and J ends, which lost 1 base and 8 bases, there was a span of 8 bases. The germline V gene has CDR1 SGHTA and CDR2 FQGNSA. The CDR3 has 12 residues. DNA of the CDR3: TGTGCCAGCAGCTTAGACAGGGACGGCTACACCTTC. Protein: CASSLDRDGYTF. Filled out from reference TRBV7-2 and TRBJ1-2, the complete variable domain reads GAGVSQSPSNKVTEKGKDVELRCDPISGHTALYWYRQSLGQGLEFLIYFQGNSAPDKSGLPSDRFSAERTGGSVSTLTIQRTQQEDSAVYLCASSLDRDGYTFGSGTRLTVV.

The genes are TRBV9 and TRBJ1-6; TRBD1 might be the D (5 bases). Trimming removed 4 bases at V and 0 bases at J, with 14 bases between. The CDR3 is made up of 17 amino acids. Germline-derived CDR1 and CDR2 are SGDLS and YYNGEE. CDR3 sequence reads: CASSRSDILSYNSPLHF. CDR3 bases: TGTGCCAGCAGCCGCTCGGACATCCTCTCCTATAATTCACCCCTCCACTTT. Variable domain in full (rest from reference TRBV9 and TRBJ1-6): DSGVTQTPKHLITATGQRVTLRCSPRSGDLSVYWYQQSLDQGLQFLIQYYNGEERAKGNILERFSAQQFPDLHSELNLSSLELGDSALYFCASSRSDILSYNSPLHFGNGTRLTVT.

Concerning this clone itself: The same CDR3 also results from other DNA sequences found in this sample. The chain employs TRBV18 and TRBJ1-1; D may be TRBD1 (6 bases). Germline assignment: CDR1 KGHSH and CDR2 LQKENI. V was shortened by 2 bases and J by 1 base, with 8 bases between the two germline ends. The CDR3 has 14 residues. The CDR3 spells CASSPGTQNTEAFF. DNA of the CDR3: TGTGCCAGCTCACCAGGGACACAGAACACTGAAGCTTTCTTT.

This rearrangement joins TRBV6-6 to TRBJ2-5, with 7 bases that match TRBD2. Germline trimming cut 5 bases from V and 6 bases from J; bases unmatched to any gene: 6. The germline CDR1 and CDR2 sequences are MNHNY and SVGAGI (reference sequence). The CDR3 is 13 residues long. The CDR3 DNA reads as TGTGCCAGCAGTAGCGGGAATGGAAAGACCCAGTACTTC. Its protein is CASSSGNGKTQYF.

This CDR3 reads CASSLAGTGGHEQYF. The CDR3 bases are TGTGCCAGCAGCTTGGCCGGGACAGGGGGGCACGAGCAGTACTTC. This chain uses TRBV5-6 with TRBJ2-7; 11 bases are shared with TRBD1. CDR3 length equals 15 residues. The germline CDR1 and CDR2 sequences are SGHDT and YYEEEE. Trimming took 0 bases from V and 5 from J; bases not matched to a gene: 4.

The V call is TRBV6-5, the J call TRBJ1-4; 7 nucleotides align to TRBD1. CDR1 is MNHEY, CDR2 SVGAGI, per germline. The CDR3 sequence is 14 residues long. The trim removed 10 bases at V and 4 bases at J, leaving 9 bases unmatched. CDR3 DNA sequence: TGTGCCACCTCAGACAGGGTGGGTAATGAAAAACTGTTTTTT. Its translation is CATSDRVGNEKLFF.

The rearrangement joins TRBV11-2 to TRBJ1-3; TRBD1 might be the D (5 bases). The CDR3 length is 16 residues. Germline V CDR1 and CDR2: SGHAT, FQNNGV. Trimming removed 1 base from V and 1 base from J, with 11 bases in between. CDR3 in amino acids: CASSLGPQASGNTIYF. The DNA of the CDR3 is TGTGCCAGCAGCTTAGGGCCACAGGCATCTGGAAACACCATATATTTT.

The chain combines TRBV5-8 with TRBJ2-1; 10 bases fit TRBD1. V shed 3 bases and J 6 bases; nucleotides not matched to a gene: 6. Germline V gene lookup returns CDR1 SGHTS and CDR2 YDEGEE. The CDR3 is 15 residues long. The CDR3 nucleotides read TGTGCCAGCAGCTGGGGACAGGGGAGCGCCAATGAGCAGTTCTTC. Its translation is CASSWGQGSANEQFF.

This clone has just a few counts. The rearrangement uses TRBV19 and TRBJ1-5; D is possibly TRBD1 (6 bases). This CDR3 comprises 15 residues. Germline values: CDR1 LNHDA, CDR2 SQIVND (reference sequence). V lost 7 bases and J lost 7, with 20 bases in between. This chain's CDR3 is CASKSTGRLGQPQHF. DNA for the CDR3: TGTGCCAGTAAATCGACAGGACGTCTGGGACAGCCCCAGCATTTT.

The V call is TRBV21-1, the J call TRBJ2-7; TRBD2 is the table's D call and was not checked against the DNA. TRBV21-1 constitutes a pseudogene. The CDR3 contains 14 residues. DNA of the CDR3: TGTGCCAGCAGCTATCGACGGGAGGACTACGAGCAGTACTTC. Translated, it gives CASSYRREDYEQYF.

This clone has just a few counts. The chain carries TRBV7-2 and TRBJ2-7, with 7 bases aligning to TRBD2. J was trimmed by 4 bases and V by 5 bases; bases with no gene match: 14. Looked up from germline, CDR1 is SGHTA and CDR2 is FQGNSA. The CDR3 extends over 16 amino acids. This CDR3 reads CASSGLRTGGRYEQYF. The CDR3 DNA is TGTGCCAGCAGCGGACTGCGAACGGGAGGTCGGTACGAGCAGTACTTC.

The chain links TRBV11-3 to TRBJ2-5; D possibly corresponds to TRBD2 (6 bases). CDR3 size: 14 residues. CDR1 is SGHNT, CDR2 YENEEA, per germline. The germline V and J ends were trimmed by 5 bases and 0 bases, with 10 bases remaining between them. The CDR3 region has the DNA TGTGCCAGCAGCGGGGGGACGGACCAAGAGACCCAGTACTTC. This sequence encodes CASSGGTDQETQYF.

DNA for the CDR3: TGCGCCAGCAGCGGGGGCCCCGGGGAGACCCAGTACTTC. Protein: CASSGGPGETQYF. The J gene is TRBJ2-5, the V gene TRBV5-1; D perhaps matches TRBD1 (6 bases). CDR1 is SGHRS and CDR2 is YFSETQ in the germline V gene. The V and J ends lost 4 bases and 5 bases respectively, with 12 bases between them. This CDR3 contains 13 residues.

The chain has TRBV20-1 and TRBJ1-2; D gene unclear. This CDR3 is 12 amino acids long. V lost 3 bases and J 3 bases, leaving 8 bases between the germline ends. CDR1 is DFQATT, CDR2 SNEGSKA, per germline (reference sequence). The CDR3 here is CSASYGDYGYTF. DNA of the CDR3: TGCAGTGCTAGTTACGGGGACTATGGCTACACCTTC.